Described below is a single TCR beta chain sequence and its context. These data belong to a study of control samples from healthy donors and cancer patients. The repertoire was sequenced with immunoSEQ multiplex PCR; TCRdb's copy has only in-frame clones and lacks some. The sample comprises about 150,000 clones, approximately 96% of which are singletons, and about 9.3% rests with the top ten. Trimming removed 0 bases from V and 9 bases from J, with 8 bases in between. Germline V gene lookup returns CDR1 GTSNPN and CDR2 SVGIG (reference sequence). The CDR3 is 11 amino acids. The chain couples TRBV30 to TRBJ1-1, with D unresolved. The source material was blood. The sequence was obtained from a woman aged 35 to 49 in good health. CDR3 in amino acids: CAWSVPHKAFF. Written as DNA, the CDR3 is TGTGCCTGGAGTGTACCCCATAAAGCTTTCTTT.